The 22 T cell receptor beta chains listed next were all sequenced from one sample in a study of blood T cell repertoires in COVID-19. Here immunoSEQ multiplex PCR was the method, and the copy in TCRdb shows in-frame clones only, minus some. The table has some 64,000 clones, roughly 84% seen once; the top ten hold over 3%. Sequencing was carried out using peripheral blood. The receptors were gathered from a man between 65 and 80 years old with acute or convalescent COVID-19.

This clone occurred once. V gene TRBV18 combines with J gene TRBJ1-2; TRBD1 is a possible D gene (5 bases). V shed 3 bases and J shed 4 bases, with 9 bases lying between them. The CDR3 spans 13 residues. Germline V gives CDR1 KGHSH, CDR2 LQKENI. The CDR3 nucleotides are TGTGCCAGCTCACCGGAAGGGGTCTATGGCTACACCTTC. Its translation is CASSPEGVYGYTF.

The rearrangement joins TRBV2 to TRBJ1-2, with D hard to call. The CDR3 contains 16 residues. Trimming removed 5 bases at V and 1 base at J, with 17 bases between. CDR1 is SNHLY, CDR2 FYNNEI, per germline. The CDR3 region has the DNA TGTGCCAGCAGTCCCCGGGGAGGTGCTTTTAACTATGGCTACACCTTC. It translates to CASSPRGGAFNYGYTF.

The chain links TRBV3-1 (or the pseudogene TRBV3-2) to TRBJ1-2; no reliable D call. CDR1 LGHDT and CDR2 YNNKEL come from the germline V gene (reference sequence). The V and J ends lost 0 bases and 1 base respectively, with 6 bases between them. The CDR3 is 14 residues long. CDR3 in amino acids: CASSQEVSNYGYTF. CDR3 DNA sequence: TGTGCCAGCAGCCAAGAGGTCAGTAACTATGGCTACACCTTC.

The chain carries TRBV18 and TRBJ1-1, with a possible D match to TRBD1 (6 bases). The germline V and J ends were trimmed by 3 bases and 1 base, with 12 bases remaining between them. CDR3 size: 15 residues. Germline-derived CDR1 and CDR2 are KGHSH and LQKENI. The CDR3 region has the DNA TGTGCCAGCTCACCTATGGGACACGGGAACACTGAAGCTTTCTTT. Protein sequence: CASSPMGHGNTEAFF. The variable domain in full, with the rest retrieved from reference TRBV18 and TRBJ1-1, is NAGVMQNPRHLVRRRGQEARLRCSPMKGHSHVYWYRQLPEEGLKFMVYLQKENIIDESGMPKERFSAEFPKEGPSILRIQQVVRGDSAAYFCASSPMGHGNTEAFFGQGTRLTVV.

The CDR3 bases are TGTGCCAGCAGCACCCCCCCGCAGGGGGTGAACTATGGCTACACCTTC. Amino acid sequence: CASSTPPQGVNYGYTF. This chain uses TRBV9 with TRBJ1-2; TRBD1 agrees at 7 bases. The J segment lost 2 bases and the V segment lost 4 bases, leaving 11 bases of the junction unmatched. The CDR3 covers 16 residues. In germline, CDR1 is SGDLS, CDR2 YYNGEE.

CDR3 DNA sequence: TGTGCCAGCAGCCAGGAAACAGGCGCCGCGAGGCCCCAGCATTTT. It specifies CASSQETGAARPQHF. The chain couples TRBV4-2 to TRBJ1-5; possibly TRBD1 for D (5 bases). The CDR3 is made up of 15 amino acids. The germline V gene encodes CDR1 LGHNA and CDR2 YNFKEQ. The V end was cut by 3 bases, the J end by 9 bases, with 18 bases between.

The V gene is TRBV19, the J gene TRBJ1-3, with TRBD1 identical over 8 bases. The CDR3 is 16 amino acids. CDR1 is LNHDA and CDR2 is SQIVND in the germline V gene (reference sequence). J was trimmed by 4 bases and V by 7 bases; bases with no gene match: 12. The CDR3 loop reads CASIKRTGWYGNTIYF. As DNA, the CDR3 is TGTGCCAGTATCAAGCGGACAGGGTGGTACGGAAACACCATATATTTT.

The CDR3 coding sequence is TGTGCCAGCAGTCGGAATGACTACTACGAGCAGTACTTC. This gives the protein CASSRNDYYEQYF. The chain uses TRBV7-8 and TRBJ2-7, with D possibly TRBD2 on 5 matching bases. Germline V gives CDR1 SGHVS, CDR2 FQNEAQ. The germline V and J ends were trimmed by 6 bases and 3 bases, with 12 bases remaining between them. The CDR3 runs to 13 residues.

The CDR3 protein is CASSYSRGQNEKLFF. DNA for the CDR3: TGTGCCAGCAGTTACTCCAGGGGGCAGAATGAAAAACTGTTTTTT. The rearrangement joins TRBV6-5 to TRBJ1-4; 8 nucleotides line up with TRBD1. V was pared by 0 bases and J by 5 bases, with 2 bases of the junction left unmatched. Germline loops: CDR1 MNHEY, CDR2 SVGAGI. The CDR3 length is 15 residues.

The gene calls are TRBV27 and TRBJ2-1; the match to TRBD2 covers 10 bases. Germline CDR1 MNHEY, CDR2 SMNVEV (reference sequence). V dropped 1 base and J dropped 4; count of bases not matched to a gene: 7. The CDR3 is made up of 17 amino acids. The CDR3 DNA reads TGTGCCAGCAGTTTATGGGCTAGCGGGGGACAGTACAATGAGCAGTTCTTC. Protein product: CASSLWASGGQYNEQFF.

The chain links TRBV4-3 to TRBJ1-2; D is undetermined. The ends were cut back, 0 bases at V and 1 base at J, with 6 bases in the middle. The CDR3 covers 14 residues. CDR1 and CDR2 from the germline V gene are LGHNA and YSLEER. The CDR3 nucleotides are TGCGCCAGCAGCCAAGAGCAGTTTAACTATGGCTACACCTTC. Protein: CASSQEQFNYGYTF.

The rearrangement joins TRBV19 to TRBJ2-1, with D possibly TRBD1 on 5 matching bases. Germline assignment: CDR1 LNHDA and CDR2 SQIVND (reference sequence). This CDR3 region has 13 residues. Trimming stripped 5 bases from V and 8 bases from J, with 13 bases between. CDR3 bases: TGTGCCAGTAGTCCAGGGTTTATCGATGAGCAGTTCTTC. It codes for CASSPGFIDEQFF.

The rearrangement uses TRBV5-4 and TRBJ2-3; 7 nucleotides match TRBD2. CDR1 SGHNT and CDR2 YYREEE come from the germline V gene (reference sequence). This CDR3 comprises 17 residues. Germline trimming cut 6 bases from V and 1 base from J; bases unmatched to any gene: 14. In DNA form, the CDR3 reads TGTGCCAGCACCCCAGCGGGGCCCTTTTCCGGCACAGATACGCAGTATTTT. Amino acids: CASTPAGPFSGTDTQYF.

The gene calls are TRBV11-2 and TRBJ2-1; no definite D call. Germline CDR1 is SGHAT and CDR2 is FQNNGV. V gave up 1 base and J gave up 2 bases, with 15 bases separating them. This CDR3 spans 17 amino acids. The CDR3 DNA is TGTGCCAGCAGCTTAGTTTCGCGGAGACTCCCCTACAATGAGCAGTTCTTC. Translation: CASSLVSRRLPYNEQFF.

The rearrangement uses TRBV5-1 and TRBJ1-3, with TRBD1 identical over 8 bases. V lost 5 bases to trimming and J lost 3 bases; unmatched junction nucleotides: 4. The CDR3 is made up of 14 amino acids. Germline V gives CDR1 SGHRS, CDR2 YFSETQ. Here the CDR3 DNA reads TGCGCCAGCAGTGACAGGGGAGGTGGAAACACCATATATTTT. Residues: CASSDRGGGNTIYF. Together with reference TRBV5-1 and TRBJ1-3, the CDR3 gives the full variable domain: KAGVTQTPRYLIKTRGQQVTLSCSPISGHRSVSWYQQTPGQGLQFLFEYFSETQRNKGNFPGRFSGRQFSNSRSEMNVSTLELGDSALYLCASSDRGGGNTIYFGEGSWLTVV.

The V call is TRBV29-1, the J call TRBJ1-2, with 8 nucleotides matching TRBD1. The V and J ends lost 7 bases and 3 bases, in that order; junction bases with no gene match: 4. CDR3 length equals 12 residues. The germline V gene encodes CDR1 SQVTM and CDR2 ANQGSEA. CDR3 sequence (DNA): TGCAGCGGCAGGGGGCACGACTATGGCTACACCTTC. It translates to CSGRGHDYGYTF.

This chain uses TRBV20-1 with TRBJ2-5; possibly TRBD1 for D (5 bases). The ends were cut back, 3 bases at V and 2 bases at J, with 22 bases in the middle. This CDR3 comprises 17 residues. The germline V gene has CDR1 DFQATT and CDR2 SNEGSKA (reference sequence). In DNA form, the CDR3 reads TGCAGTGCTAGTGACCTTGACGGCCCGACAGCTCAAGAGACCCAGTACTTC. Translating it yields CSASDLDGPTAQETQYF.

V is TRBV29-1 and J is TRBJ2-1, with 11 bases fitting TRBD2. This CDR3 comprises 14 residues. V gave up 4 bases and J gave up 2 bases; unmatched junction bases: 1. Germline assignment: CDR1 SQVTM and CDR2 ANQGSEA. CDR3 region: CSVGLAGTYNEQFF. In DNA form, the CDR3 reads TGCAGCGTTGGACTAGCGGGGACCTACAATGAGCAGTTCTTC.

The CDR3 is CASSLGGTGALYTEAFF. As DNA, the CDR3 is TGTGCCAGCAGCCTGGGTGGGACAGGGGCCTTGTACACTGAAGCTTTCTTT. The gene calls are TRBV7-9 and TRBJ1-1, with 10 bases that match TRBD1. Germline V gene sequence: CDR1 SEHNR, CDR2 FQNEAQ (reference sequence). Trimming at V came to 5 bases and at J to 3 bases, leaving 12 bases not matched to a gene. The CDR3 totals 17 residues.

The rearrangement uses TRBV7-3 and TRBJ1-2; TRBD1 aligns across 7 bases. The CDR3 is made up of 15 amino acids. V was clipped by 4 bases and J by 2 bases; unmatched bases: 7. Germline CDR1 SGHTA, CDR2 FQGTGA. CDR3 sequence reads: CASSYPRTGNYGYTF. CDR3 DNA: TGTGCCAGCAGCTACCCTAGGACAGGAAACTATGGCTACACCTTC.

The J gene is TRBJ2-5, the V gene TRBV5-1; 7 nucleotides align to TRBD2. Germline assignment: CDR1 SGHRS and CDR2 YFSETQ. The V and J ends lost 4 bases and 3 bases, in that order; junction bases with no gene match: 3. This CDR3 has 13 residues. The CDR3 coding sequence is TGCGCCAGCAGCGTGGCGGGGGAAGAGACCCAGTACTTC. It is translated as CASSVAGEETQYF.

The V call is TRBV7-9, the J call TRBJ2-3, with 12 nucleotides matching TRBD2. This CDR3 spans 17 amino acids. V gave up 3 bases and J gave up 1 base; unmatched junction bases: 5. The germline CDR1 and CDR2 sequences are SEHNR and FQNEAQ (reference sequence). The CDR3 spells CASSLPTSGGGTDTQYF. The CDR3 DNA reads TGTGCCAGCAGCTTGCCGACTAGCGGGGGAGGCACAGATACGCAGTATTTT. The whole variable domain, remainder taken from reference TRBV7-9 and TRBJ2-3, is DTGVSQNPRHKITKRGQNVTFRCDPISEHNRLYWYRQTLGQGPEFLTYFQNEAQLEKSRLLSDRFSAERPKGSFSTLEIQRTEQGDSAMYLCASSLPTSGGGTDTQYFGPGTRLTVL.